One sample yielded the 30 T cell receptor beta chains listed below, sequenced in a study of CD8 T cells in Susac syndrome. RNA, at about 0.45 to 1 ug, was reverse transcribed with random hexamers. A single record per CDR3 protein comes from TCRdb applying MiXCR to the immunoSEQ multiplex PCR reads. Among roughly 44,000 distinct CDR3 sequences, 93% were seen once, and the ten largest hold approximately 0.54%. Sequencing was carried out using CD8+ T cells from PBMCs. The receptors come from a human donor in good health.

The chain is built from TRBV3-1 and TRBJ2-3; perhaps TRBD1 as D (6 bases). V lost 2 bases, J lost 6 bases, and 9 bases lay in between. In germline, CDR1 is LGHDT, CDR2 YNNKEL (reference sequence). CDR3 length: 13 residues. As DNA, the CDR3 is TGTGCCAGCAGCCAAACAGGGTACGATACGCAGTATTTT. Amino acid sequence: CASSQTGYDTQYF.

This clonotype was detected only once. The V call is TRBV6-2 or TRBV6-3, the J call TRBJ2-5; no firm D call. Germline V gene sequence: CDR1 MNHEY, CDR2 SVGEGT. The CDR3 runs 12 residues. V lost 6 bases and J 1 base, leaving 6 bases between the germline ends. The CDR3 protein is CASSRPQETQYF. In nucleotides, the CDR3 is TGTGCCAGCAGCCGGCCCCAAGAGACCCAGTACTTC.

CDR3 coding DNA: TGCGCCAGCAGCCCCTCGACAGGGGTTCATGAGCAGTTCTTC. Amino acids: CASSPSTGVHEQFF. This chain uses TRBV5-1 with TRBJ2-1, with 8 positions matching TRBD1. CDR3 length: 14 amino acids. The J segment lost 8 bases and the V segment lost 4 bases, leaving 8 bases of the junction unmatched. Per germline, CDR1 SGHRS and CDR2 YFSETQ.

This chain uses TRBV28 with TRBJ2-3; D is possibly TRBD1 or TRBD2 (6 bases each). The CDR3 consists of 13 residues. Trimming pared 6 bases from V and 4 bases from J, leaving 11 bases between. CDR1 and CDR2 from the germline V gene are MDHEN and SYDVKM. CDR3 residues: CASREGVPDTQYF. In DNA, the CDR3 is TGTGCCAGCAGGGAGGGGGTACCAGATACGCAGTATTTT.

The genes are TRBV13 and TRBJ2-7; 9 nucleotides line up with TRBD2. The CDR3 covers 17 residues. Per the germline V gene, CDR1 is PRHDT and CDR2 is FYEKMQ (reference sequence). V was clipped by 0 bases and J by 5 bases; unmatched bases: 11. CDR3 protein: CASSLGPVGLAINEQYF. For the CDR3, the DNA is TGTGCCAGCAGCTTAGGCCCTGTAGGACTAGCGATCAACGAGCAGTACTTC.

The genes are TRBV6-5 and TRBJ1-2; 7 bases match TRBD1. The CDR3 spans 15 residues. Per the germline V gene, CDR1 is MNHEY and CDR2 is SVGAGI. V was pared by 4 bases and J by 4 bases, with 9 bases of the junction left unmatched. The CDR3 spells CASSFGTENTYGYTF. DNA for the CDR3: TGTGCCAGCAGTTTCGGGACAGAGAATACCTATGGCTACACCTTC.

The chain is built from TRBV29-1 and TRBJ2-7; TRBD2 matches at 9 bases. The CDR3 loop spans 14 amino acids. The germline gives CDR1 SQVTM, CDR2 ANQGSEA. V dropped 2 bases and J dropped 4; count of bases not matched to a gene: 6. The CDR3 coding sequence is TGCAGCGTTGAACTGCGGGAGGGCTCTTACGAGCAGTACTTC. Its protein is CSVELREGSYEQYF.

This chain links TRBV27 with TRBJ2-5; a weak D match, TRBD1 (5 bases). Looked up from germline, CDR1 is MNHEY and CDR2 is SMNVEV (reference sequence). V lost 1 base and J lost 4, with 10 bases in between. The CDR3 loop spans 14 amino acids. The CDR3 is CASSLYPQGETQYF. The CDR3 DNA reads TGTGCCAGCAGTTTATACCCCCAGGGAGAGACCCAGTACTTC.

CDR3 nucleotides: TGTGCCATCAGTGACGGGGAAGGGACCCAGTACTTC. Protein sequence: CAISDGEGTQYF. This sequence joins TRBV10-3 and TRBJ2-5; D may be TRBD2 (5 bases). CDR3 length: 12 residues. Between the trimmed V and J ends, which lost 3 bases and 7 bases, there was a span of 9 bases. CDR1 is ENHRY and CDR2 is SYGVKD in the germline V gene.

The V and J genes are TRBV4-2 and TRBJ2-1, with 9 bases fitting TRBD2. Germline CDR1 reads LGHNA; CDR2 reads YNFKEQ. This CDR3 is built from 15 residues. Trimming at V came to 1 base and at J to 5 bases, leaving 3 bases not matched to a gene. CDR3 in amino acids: CASSQGLAGHNEQFF. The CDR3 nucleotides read TGTGCCAGCAGCCAAGGGCTAGCGGGACACAATGAGCAGTTCTTC.

The CDR3, as DNA: TGCAGTGCCCCTCTCGGGGGGAGCTCCTACGAGCAGTACTTC. This codes for CSAPLGGSSYEQYF. The V and J genes are TRBV20-1 and TRBJ2-7; 7 bases match TRBD2. Germline CDR1 DFQATT, CDR2 SNEGSKA (reference sequence). This CDR3 is built from 14 residues. Unmatched junction bases numbered 8, after V lost 6 bases and J lost 0 bases.

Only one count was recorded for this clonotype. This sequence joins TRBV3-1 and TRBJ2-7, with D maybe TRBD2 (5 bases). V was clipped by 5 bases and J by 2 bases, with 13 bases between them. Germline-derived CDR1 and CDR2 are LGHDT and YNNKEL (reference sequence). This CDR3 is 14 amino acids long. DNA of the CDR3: TGTGCCAGCAGCTTACGACTAACAGCCTACGAGCAGTACTTC. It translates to CASSLRLTAYEQYF.

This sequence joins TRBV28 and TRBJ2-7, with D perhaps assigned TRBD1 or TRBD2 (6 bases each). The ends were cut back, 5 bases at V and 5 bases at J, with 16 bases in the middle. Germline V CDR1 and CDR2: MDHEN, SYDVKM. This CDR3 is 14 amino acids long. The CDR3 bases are TGTGCCAGCAGTCGCCGAGGGGGGAGTAACGAGCAGTACTTC. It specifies CASSRRGGSNEQYF. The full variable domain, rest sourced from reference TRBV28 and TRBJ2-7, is DVKVTQSSRYLVKRTGEKVFLECVQDMDHENMFWYRQDPGLGLRLIYFSYDVKMKEKGDIPEGYSVSREKKERFSLILESASTNQTSMYLCASSRRGGSNEQYFGPGTRLTVT.

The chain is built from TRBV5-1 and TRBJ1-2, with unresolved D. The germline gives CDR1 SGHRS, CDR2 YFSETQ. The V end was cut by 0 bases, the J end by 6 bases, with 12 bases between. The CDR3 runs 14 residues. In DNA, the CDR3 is TGCGCCAGCAGCTTGGATGGTGGCGGGGATGGCTACACCTTC. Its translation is CASSLDGGGDGYTF.

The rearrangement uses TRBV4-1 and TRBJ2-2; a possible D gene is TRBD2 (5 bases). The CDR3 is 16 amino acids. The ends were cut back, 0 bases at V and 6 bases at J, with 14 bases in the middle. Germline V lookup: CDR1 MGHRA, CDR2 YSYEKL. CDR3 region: CASSQDGVVGAGELFF. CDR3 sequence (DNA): TGCGCCAGCAGCCAAGACGGGGTGGTAGGAGCCGGGGAGCTGTTTTTT.

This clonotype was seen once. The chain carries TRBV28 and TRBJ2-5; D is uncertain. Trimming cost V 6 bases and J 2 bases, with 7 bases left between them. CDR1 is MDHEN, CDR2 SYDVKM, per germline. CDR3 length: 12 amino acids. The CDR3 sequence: CASSLPQETQYF. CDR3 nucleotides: TGTGCCAGCAGCCTCCCGCAAGAGACCCAGTACTTC.

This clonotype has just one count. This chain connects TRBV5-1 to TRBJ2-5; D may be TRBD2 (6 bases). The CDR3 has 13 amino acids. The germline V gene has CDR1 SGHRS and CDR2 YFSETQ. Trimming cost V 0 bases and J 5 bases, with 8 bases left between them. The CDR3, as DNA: TGCGCCAGCAGCTTGGATGGGGGGGAGACCCAGTACTTC. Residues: CASSLDGGETQYF.

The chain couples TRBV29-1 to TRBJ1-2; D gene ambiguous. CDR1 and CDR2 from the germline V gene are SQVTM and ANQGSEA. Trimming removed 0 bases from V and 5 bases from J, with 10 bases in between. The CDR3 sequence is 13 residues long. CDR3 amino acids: CSVEDSTRYGYTF. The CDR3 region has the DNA TGCAGCGTTGAAGATTCGACTCGTTATGGCTACACCTTC.

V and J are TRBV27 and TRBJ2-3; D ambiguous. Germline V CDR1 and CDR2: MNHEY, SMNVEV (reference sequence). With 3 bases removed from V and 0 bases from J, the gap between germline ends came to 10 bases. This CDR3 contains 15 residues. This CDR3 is CASSFSMSSTDTQYF. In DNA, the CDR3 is TGTGCCAGCAGTTTCTCGATGTCTAGCACAGATACGCAGTATTTT.

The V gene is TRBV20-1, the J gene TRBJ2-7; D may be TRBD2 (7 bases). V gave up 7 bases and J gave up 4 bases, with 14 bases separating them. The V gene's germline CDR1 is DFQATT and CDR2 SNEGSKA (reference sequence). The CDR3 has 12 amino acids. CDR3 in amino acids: CSVLRGAYEQYF. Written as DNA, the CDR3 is TGCAGTGTCCTACGGGGGGCGTACGAGCAGTACTTC.

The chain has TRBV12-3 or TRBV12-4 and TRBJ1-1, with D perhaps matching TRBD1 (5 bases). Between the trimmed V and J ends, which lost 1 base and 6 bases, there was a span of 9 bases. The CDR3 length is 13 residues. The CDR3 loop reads CASSLGGVAEAFF. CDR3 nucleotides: TGTGCCAGCAGTTTAGGGGGGGTAGCTGAAGCTTTCTTT.

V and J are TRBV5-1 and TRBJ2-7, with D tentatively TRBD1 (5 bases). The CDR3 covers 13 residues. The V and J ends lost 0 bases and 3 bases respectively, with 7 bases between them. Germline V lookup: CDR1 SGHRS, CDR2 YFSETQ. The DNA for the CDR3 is TGCGCCAGCAGCTTGGATCAGGGCTACGAGCAGTACTTC. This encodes CASSLDQGYEQYF. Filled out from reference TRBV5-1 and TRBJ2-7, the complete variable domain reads KAGVTQTPRYLIKTRGQQVTLSCSPISGHRSVSWYQQTPGQGLQFLFEYFSETQRNKGNFPGRFSGRQFSNSRSEMNVSTLELGDSALYLCASSLDQGYEQYFGPGTRLTVT.

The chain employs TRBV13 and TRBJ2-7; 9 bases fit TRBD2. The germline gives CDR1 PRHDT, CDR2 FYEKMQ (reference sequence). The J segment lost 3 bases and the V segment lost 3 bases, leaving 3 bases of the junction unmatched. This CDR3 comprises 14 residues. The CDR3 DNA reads TGTGCCAGCAGCTTTAGCGGGAGAATCTACGAGCAGTACTTC. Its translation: CASSFSGRIYEQYF.

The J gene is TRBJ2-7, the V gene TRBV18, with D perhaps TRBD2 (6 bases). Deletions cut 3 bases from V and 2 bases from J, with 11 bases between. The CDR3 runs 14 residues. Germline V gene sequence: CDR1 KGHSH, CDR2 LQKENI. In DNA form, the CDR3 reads TGTGCCAGCTCACCGGTTGGCGGGACCTACGAGCAGTACTTC. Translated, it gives CASSPVGGTYEQYF.

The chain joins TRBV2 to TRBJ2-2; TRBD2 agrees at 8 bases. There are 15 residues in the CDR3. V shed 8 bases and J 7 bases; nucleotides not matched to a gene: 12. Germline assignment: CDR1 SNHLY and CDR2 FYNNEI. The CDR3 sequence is CASEPGLGIIGELFF. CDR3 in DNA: TGTGCCAGCGAACCGGGACTAGGGATTATCGGGGAGCTGTTTTTT.

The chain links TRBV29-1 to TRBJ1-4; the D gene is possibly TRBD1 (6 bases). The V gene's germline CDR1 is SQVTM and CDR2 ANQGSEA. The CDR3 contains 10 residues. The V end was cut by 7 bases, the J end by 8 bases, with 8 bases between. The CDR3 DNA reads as TGCAGCGCCACAGGGGAAAAACTGTTTTTT. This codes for CSATGEKLFF.

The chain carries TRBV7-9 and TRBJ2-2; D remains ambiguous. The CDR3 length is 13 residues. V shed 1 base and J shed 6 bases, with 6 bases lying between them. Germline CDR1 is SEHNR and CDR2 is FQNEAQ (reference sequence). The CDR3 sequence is CASSLVQAGELFF. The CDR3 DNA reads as TGTGCCAGCAGCTTAGTGCAGGCCGGGGAGCTGTTTTTT. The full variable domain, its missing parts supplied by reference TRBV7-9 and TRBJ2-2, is DTGVSQNPRHKITKRGQNVTFRCDPISEHNRLYWYRQTLGQGPEFLTYFQNEAQLEKSRLLSDRFSAERPKGSFSTLEIQRTEQGDSAMYLCASSLVQAGELFFGEGSRLTVL.

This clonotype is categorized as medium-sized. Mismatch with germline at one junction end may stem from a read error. CDR3: CAISESPPYGYTF. CDR3 in DNA: TGTGCCATCAGTGAGTCGCCACCCTATGGCTACACCTTC. This chain uses TRBV6-1 with TRBJ1-2; no clear D gene. Germline CDR1 MNHNS, CDR2 SASEGT. The CDR3 is 13 amino acids.

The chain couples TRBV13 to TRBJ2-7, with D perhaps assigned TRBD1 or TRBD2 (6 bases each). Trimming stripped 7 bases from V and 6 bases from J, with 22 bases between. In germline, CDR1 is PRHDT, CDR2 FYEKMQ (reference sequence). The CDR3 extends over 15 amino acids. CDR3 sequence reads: CASTVRDGGWREQYF. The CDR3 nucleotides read TGTGCCAGCACAGTCCGGGACGGGGGCTGGCGCGAGCAGTACTTC.

The DNA for the CDR3 is TGTGCCAGCAGCCAAACGGACTGGCACACTGAAGCTTTCTTT. Protein product: CASSQTDWHTEAFF. The chain combines TRBV3-1 with TRBJ1-1, with D unclear. Germline CDR1 and CDR2: LGHDT and YNNKEL (reference sequence). CDR3 length equals 14 residues. V lost 2 bases, J lost 3 bases, and 10 bases lay in between.